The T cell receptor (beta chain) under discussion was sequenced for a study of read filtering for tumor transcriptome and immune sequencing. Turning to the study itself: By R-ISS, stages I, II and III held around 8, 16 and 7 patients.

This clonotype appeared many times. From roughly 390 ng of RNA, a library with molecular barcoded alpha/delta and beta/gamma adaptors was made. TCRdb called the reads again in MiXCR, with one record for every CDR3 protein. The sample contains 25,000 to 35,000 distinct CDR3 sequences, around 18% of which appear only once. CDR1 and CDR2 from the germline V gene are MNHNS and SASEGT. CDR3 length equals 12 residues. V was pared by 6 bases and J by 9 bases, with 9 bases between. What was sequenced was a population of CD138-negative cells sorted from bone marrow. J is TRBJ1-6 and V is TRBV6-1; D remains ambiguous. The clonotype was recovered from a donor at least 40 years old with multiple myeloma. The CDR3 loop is CASREPGSPLHF. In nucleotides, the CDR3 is TGTGCCAGCAGGGAACCTGGTTCACCCCTCCACTTT.